Presented here are 8 T cell receptor beta chains from one specimen sequenced in a study of beta chain features in type 1 diabetes. Reverse transcription of all isolated RNA meant that expressed TCRB transcripts were sequenced. TCRdb's table, derived via immunoSEQ multiplex PCR, lists solely in-frame clones and lacks some. The sample lists about 180,000 clones, around 13% occurring once. Material for sequencing was central memory CD4+ T cells from blood. The origin of the receptors is a young woman in good health.

The chain links TRBV28 to TRBJ1-2, with 8 positions matching TRBD1. V lost 4 bases and J lost 5; bases outside the gene matches: 6. CDR3 size: 14 residues. Germline V lookup: CDR1 MDHEN, CDR2 SYDVKM. CDR3 sequence: CASSSATGVYGYTF. The DNA of the CDR3 is TGTGCCAGCAGTTCCGCGACAGGGGTTTATGGCTACACCTTC.

The chain carries TRBV19 and TRBJ2-1; possible D gene TRBD2, 6 bases. V lost 8 bases, J lost 4 bases, and 9 bases lay in between. The germline gives CDR1 LNHDA, CDR2 SQIVND (reference sequence). The CDR3 runs to 12 residues. The CDR3 reads CASAGSYNEQFF. For the CDR3, the DNA is TGTGCCAGTGCGGGATCGTACAATGAGCAGTTCTTC.

V and J are TRBV9 and TRBJ2-1; 7 bases align to TRBD1. This CDR3 contains 16 residues. Losses at the gene ends were 5 bases for V and 0 bases for J; bases not matched to a gene: 8. CDR1 is SGDLS, CDR2 YYNGEE, per germline. The CDR3 region is CASSRQGSSSYNEQFF. The CDR3 coding sequence is TGTGCCAGCAGTCGACAGGGCTCCAGCTCCTACAATGAGCAGTTCTTC.

This clone was seen only a few times. J is TRBJ1-4 and V is TRBV5-4; 8 bases match TRBD1. Germline values: CDR1 SGHNT, CDR2 YYREEE (reference sequence). Germline trimming cut 6 bases from V and 8 bases from J; bases unmatched to any gene: 9. The CDR3 is made up of 14 amino acids. CDR3 sequence (DNA): TGTGCCAGCACGCGGGACAGGCCTGGAGAAAAACTGTTTTTT. Amino acid sequence: CASTRDRPGEKLFF.

The chain carries TRBV30 and TRBJ2-1; TRBD2 matches 12 bases. The CDR3 contains 15 residues. Germline trimming cut 0 bases from V and 8 bases from J; bases unmatched to any gene: 5. CDR1 is GTSNPN and CDR2 is SVGIG in the germline V gene (reference sequence). Here the CDR3 reads CAWSVTSGSSHEQFF. CDR3 in DNA: TGTGCCTGGAGTGTGACTAGCGGGAGTTCCCATGAGCAGTTCTTC.

This rearrangement joins TRBV18 to TRBJ1-2; 11 bases map to TRBD1. J lost 8 bases, V lost 6 bases, and 5 bases had no gene match. Looked up from germline, CDR1 is KGHSH and CDR2 is LQKENI. This CDR3 spans 13 amino acids. In DNA, the CDR3 is TGTGCCAGCTCCGGACAGGGGGCGCTGGGCTACACCTTC. This codes for CASSGQGALGYTF.

There are many counts of this clone. V usage is TRBV7-7 and J usage is TRBJ1-1; maybe TRBD1 (5 bases). V gave up 0 bases and J gave up 3 bases, with 5 bases separating them. Germline values: CDR1 SSHAT, CDR2 FNYEAQ (reference sequence). This CDR3 contains 13 residues. The CDR3 coding sequence is TGTGCCAGCAGCTTAGCAGGGGACACTGAAGCTTTCTTT. This gives the protein CASSLAGDTEAFF.

This chain joins TRBV7-9 and TRBJ2-2; 8 bases map to TRBD2. V was pared by 4 bases and J by 7 bases, with 11 bases of the junction left unmatched. This CDR3 region has 16 residues. Germline values: CDR1 SEHNR, CDR2 FQNEAQ (reference sequence). CDR3 DNA sequence: TGTGCCAGCAGCTGGGGACTAGGGGATGGTAACGGGGAGCTGTTTTTT. The encoded protein is CASSWGLGDGNGELFF.